These 20 T cell receptor beta chains share one sample of origin, sequenced in a study of T cells in tumors after PD-1 blockade. The repertoire was sequenced with immunoSEQ multiplex PCR; TCRdb's copy has only in-frame clones and lacks some. The sample shows about 63,000 clones, 74% of them seen only once. The input for sequencing was PBMCs, taken after anti-PD-1 treatment. The receptors originated from a human donor with basal cell carcinoma.

The J gene is TRBJ1-5, the V gene TRBV15; D gene uncertain. The CDR3 is 15 amino acids. Germline CDR1 is LNHNV and CDR2 is YYDKDF (reference sequence). Between the trimmed V and J ends, which lost 0 bases and 3 bases, there was a span of 9 bases. The DNA for the CDR3 is TGTGCCACCAGCAGAGATCAACTGTTCAATCAGCCCCAGCATTTT. Translation gives CATSRDQLFNQPQHF.

The J gene is TRBJ1-1, the V gene TRBV10-2; 7 bases align to TRBD1. Germline V lookup: CDR1 WSHSY, CDR2 SAAADI. The J segment lost 1 base and the V segment lost 7 bases, leaving 6 bases of the junction unmatched. The CDR3 runs to 14 residues. CDR3 residues: CASIQTGKNTEAFF. In DNA form, the CDR3 reads TGCGCCAGCATCCAGACAGGGAAGAACACTGAAGCTTTCTTT.

The rearrangement uses TRBV4-2 and TRBJ2-5, with TRBD2 matching over 10 bases. V shed 1 base and J 2 bases; nucleotides not matched to a gene: 10. The CDR3 length is 18 residues. Per germline, CDR1 LGHNA and CDR2 YNFKEQ. CDR3 sequence (DNA): TGTGCCAGCAGCCAAGCCCTAGCGGGGGTGATTTCACAAGAGACCCAGTACTTC. Translation: CASSQALAGVISQETQYF.

This chain links TRBV28 with TRBJ1-1; D call uncertain. The V end was cut by 5 bases, the J end by 0 bases, with 7 bases between. This CDR3 contains 13 residues. Germline CDR1 is MDHEN and CDR2 is SYDVKM. CDR3 in amino acids: CASSRAVNTEAFF. DNA of the CDR3: TGTGCCAGCAGTAGGGCCGTGAACACTGAAGCTTTCTTT.

V is TRBV6-1 and J is TRBJ1-1; D is possibly TRBD1 (6 bases). CDR3 length equals 16 residues. The V end was cut by 3 bases, the J end by 1 base, with 15 bases between. CDR1 and CDR2 from the germline V gene are MNHNS and SASEGT. The CDR3 region has the DNA TGTGCCAGCAGTGATTATCTGGGGGCTAGGAACACTGAAGCTTTCTTT. Translating gives CASSDYLGARNTEAFF.

This clone has just a few counts. The chain combines TRBV7-9 with TRBJ2-7; 9 positions agree with TRBD1. The germline V gene has CDR1 SEHNR and CDR2 FQNEAQ (reference sequence). The CDR3 extends over 14 amino acids. V shed 5 bases and J 4 bases; nucleotides not matched to a gene: 6. The CDR3 region is CASSLGQGAYEQYF. Here the CDR3 DNA reads TGTGCCAGCAGCCTGGGACAGGGCGCATACGAGCAGTACTTC.

This clone appeared once. The CDR3 region is CASSYRTSGGVNSYNEQFF. In DNA form, the CDR3 reads TGTGCCAGCAGCTACAGGACTAGCGGGGGGGTTAACTCCTACAATGAGCAGTTCTTC. The chain joins TRBV7-8 to TRBJ2-1, with TRBD2 matching 15 bases. This CDR3 has 19 amino acids. CDR1 SGHVS and CDR2 FQNEAQ come from the germline V gene. Unmatched junction bases numbered 7, after V lost 4 bases and J lost 0 bases.

The chain recombines TRBV2 with TRBJ2-5; the match to TRBD1 covers 7 bases. Per germline, CDR1 SNHLY and CDR2 FYNNEI. V was pared by 6 bases and J by 3 bases, with 10 bases of the junction left unmatched. This CDR3 has 15 residues. The CDR3 DNA reads TGTGCCAGCAGCGCCCCACCGACAGGGAAAGAGACCCAGTACTTC. Amino acids: CASSAPPTGKETQYF.

V gene TRBV19 combines with J gene TRBJ2-5; 8 nucleotides match TRBD1. Germline CDR1 and CDR2: LNHDA and SQIVND (reference sequence). V shed 6 bases and J 4 bases; nucleotides not matched to a gene: 7. The CDR3 loop spans 14 amino acids. In DNA, the CDR3 is TGTGCCAGTAGACCCGGGACAGGAGGAGAGACCCAGTACTTC. Translated: CASRPGTGGETQYF. Based on the CDR3 plus reference TRBV19 and TRBJ2-5, the full variable domain is DGGITQSPKYLFRKEGQNVTLSCEQNLNHDAMYWYRQDPGQGLRLIYYSQIVNDFQKGDIAEGYSVSREKKESFPLTVTSAQKNPTAFYLCASRPGTGGETQYFGPGTRLLVL.

The chain carries TRBV7-9 and TRBJ2-7, with 13 bases aligning to TRBD2. Trimming cost V 4 bases and J 4 bases; bases outside gene matches: 7. The CDR3 extends over 16 amino acids. Germline V gene sequence: CDR1 SEHNR, CDR2 FQNEAQ (reference sequence). This chain's CDR3 is CASSYQPGLAGYEQYF. CDR3 DNA: TGTGCCAGCAGCTATCAGCCGGGACTAGCGGGATACGAGCAGTACTTC.

This clone was picked up one time. V and J are TRBV5-1 and TRBJ1-4, with TRBD1 matching 7 bases. Germline CDR1 and CDR2: SGHRS and YFSETQ. V gave up 4 bases and J gave up 5 bases; unmatched junction bases: 11. This CDR3 is built from 16 residues. The CDR3 loop is CASSKQTGIENEKLFF. CDR3 nucleotide sequence: TGCGCCAGCAGCAAGCAGACAGGGATCGAGAATGAAAAACTGTTTTTT.

In this sample, this clone turned up once. This chain links TRBV7-2 with TRBJ2-4, with D uncertain. The length of the CDR3 is 15 residues. The germline gives CDR1 SGHTA, CDR2 FQGNSA. V lost 1 base and J 3 bases, leaving 10 bases between the germline ends. As DNA, the CDR3 is TGTGCCAGCAGCTTAGAAACTTACTACAAAAACATTCAGTACTTC. This gives the protein CASSLETYYKNIQYF. Drawing the rest from reference TRBV7-2 and TRBJ2-4, the complete variable domain is GAGVSQSPSNKVTEKGKDVELRCDPISGHTALYWYRQSLGQGLEFLIYFQGNSAPDKSGLPSDRFSAERTGGSVSTLTIQRTQQEDSAVYLCASSLETYYKNIQYFGAGTRLSVL.

The rearrangement joins TRBV9 to TRBJ1-2, with D perhaps TRBD1 (5 bases). The CDR3 runs to 13 residues. V was pared by 5 bases and J by 3 bases, with 11 bases between. Germline CDR1 is SGDLS and CDR2 is YYNGEE. The CDR3 spells CASSVGGDYGYTF. CDR3 bases: TGTGCCAGCAGTGTTGGGGGAGACTATGGCTACACCTTC.

The rearrangement uses TRBV14 and TRBJ2-3, with D perhaps matching TRBD1 or TRBD2 (6 bases each). Germline CDR1 is SGHDN and CDR2 is FVKESK. The V gene lost 5 bases and the J gene lost 0 bases, with 33 bases spanning the gap. The CDR3 covers 22 residues. The CDR3 region has the DNA TGTGCCAGCAGCGGGGAGGATTGGGGGCCAACGGCTAATCCTTTCAGCACAGATACGCAGTATTTT. It translates to CASSGEDWGPTANPFSTDTQYF.

The rearrangement joins TRBV7-9 to TRBJ2-7; D assignment may be TRBD1 or TRBD2 (5 bases each). V was pared by 4 bases and J by 4 bases, with 17 bases between. Germline loops: CDR1 SEHNR, CDR2 FQNEAQ (reference sequence). The CDR3 runs 15 residues. The CDR3 region is CASSSSRGVSYEQYF. The CDR3 nucleotides are TGTGCCAGCAGCTCTAGCAGAGGGGTCTCTTACGAGCAGTACTTC.

The chain uses TRBV29-1 and TRBJ1-2; D gene unclear. Germline V gives CDR1 SQVTM, CDR2 ANQGSEA. The CDR3 sequence is 12 residues long. Deletions cut 4 bases from V and 3 bases from J, with 9 bases between. CDR3 in amino acids: CSVVGKDYGYTF. The CDR3 nucleotides read TGCAGCGTTGTTGGGAAGGACTATGGCTACACCTTC.

This clone was seen only once. This rearrangement joins TRBV4-2 to TRBJ2-2; a weak D match, TRBD2 (5 bases). The V gene's germline CDR1 is LGHNA and CDR2 YNFKEQ. CDR3 size: 18 residues. With 1 base removed from V and 5 bases from J, the gap between germline ends came to 20 bases. The CDR3 protein is CASSQVAASGTSTGELFF. In DNA, the CDR3 is TGTGCCAGCAGCCAAGTGGCAGCCTCGGGAACAAGTACCGGGGAGCTGTTTTTT.

The V call is TRBV2, the J call TRBJ2-2; no clear D gene. This CDR3 is built from 14 residues. Germline V gene data show CDR1 as SNHLY and CDR2 as FYNNEI. Between the trimmed V and J ends, which lost 6 bases and 2 bases, there was a span of 10 bases. The CDR3 DNA reads as TGTGCCAGCAGCGAAAATAGAAACACCGGGGAGCTGTTTTTT. It is translated as CASSENRNTGELFF.

This clone was detected once. The chain's CDR3 is CASRALPAETQYF. CDR3 in DNA: TGCGCCAGCAGGGCGCTTCCTGCCGAGACCCAGTACTTC. V usage is TRBV5-1 and J usage is TRBJ2-5, with D uncertain. Germline loops: CDR1 SGHRS, CDR2 YFSETQ. V gave up 5 bases and J gave up 5 bases, with 13 bases separating them. The CDR3 covers 13 residues.

With regard to this clone: The sample contains more than one DNA sequence encoding this CDR3. This chain connects TRBV7-2 to TRBJ1-1, with D hard to call. The CDR3 has 13 amino acids. Germline CDR1 reads SGHTA; CDR2 reads FQGNSA. V was clipped by 4 bases and J by 5 bases, with 11 bases between them. The CDR3 bases are TGTGCCAGCAGCTCCTATGTGGAAACTGAAGCTTTCTTT. Protein sequence: CASSSYVETEAFF.